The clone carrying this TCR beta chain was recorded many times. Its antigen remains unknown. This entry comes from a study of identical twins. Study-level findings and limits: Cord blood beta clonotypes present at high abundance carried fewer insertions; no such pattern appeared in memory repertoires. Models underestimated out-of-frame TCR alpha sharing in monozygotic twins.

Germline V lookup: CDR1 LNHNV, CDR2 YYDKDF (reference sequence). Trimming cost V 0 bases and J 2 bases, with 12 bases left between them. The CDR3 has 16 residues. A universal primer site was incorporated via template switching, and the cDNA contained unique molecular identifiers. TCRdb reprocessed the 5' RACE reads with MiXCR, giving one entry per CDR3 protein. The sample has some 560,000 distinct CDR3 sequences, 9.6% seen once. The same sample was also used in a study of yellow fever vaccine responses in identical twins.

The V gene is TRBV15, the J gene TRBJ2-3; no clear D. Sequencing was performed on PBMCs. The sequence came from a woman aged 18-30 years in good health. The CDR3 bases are TGTGCCACCAGCAGAGAACCCGGACGGATCACAGATACGCAGTATTTT. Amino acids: CATSREPGRITDTQYF.